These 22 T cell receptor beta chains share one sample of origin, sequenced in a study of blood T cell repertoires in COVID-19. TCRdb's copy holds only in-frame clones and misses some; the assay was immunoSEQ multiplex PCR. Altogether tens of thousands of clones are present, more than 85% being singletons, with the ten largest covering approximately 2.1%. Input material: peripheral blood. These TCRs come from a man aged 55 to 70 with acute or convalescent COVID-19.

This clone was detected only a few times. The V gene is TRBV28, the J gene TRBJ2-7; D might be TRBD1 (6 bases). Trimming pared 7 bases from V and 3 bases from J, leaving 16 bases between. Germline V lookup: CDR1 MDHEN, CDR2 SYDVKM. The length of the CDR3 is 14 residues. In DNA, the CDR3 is TGTGCCAGCATCGAGGGGGTAGGGGGCTACGAGCAGTACTTC. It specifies CASIEGVGGYEQYF.

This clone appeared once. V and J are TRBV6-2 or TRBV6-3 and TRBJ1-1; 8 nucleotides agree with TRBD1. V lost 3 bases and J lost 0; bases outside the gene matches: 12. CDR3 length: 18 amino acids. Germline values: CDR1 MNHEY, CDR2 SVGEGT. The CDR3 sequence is CASSYHTGTGIMNTEAFF. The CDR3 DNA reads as TGTGCCAGCAGTTATCACACCGGGACAGGTATTATGAACACTGAAGCTTTCTTT.

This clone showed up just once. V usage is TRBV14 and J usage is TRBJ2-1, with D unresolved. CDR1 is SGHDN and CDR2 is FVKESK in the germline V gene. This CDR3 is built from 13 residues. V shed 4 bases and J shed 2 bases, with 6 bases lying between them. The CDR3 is CASSLTAYNEQFF. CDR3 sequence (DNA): TGTGCCAGCAGCCTCACTGCCTACAATGAGCAGTTCTTC. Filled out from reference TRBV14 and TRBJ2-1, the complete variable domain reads EAGVTQFPSHSVIEKGQTVTLRCDPISGHDNLYWYRRVMGKEIKFLLHFVKESKQDESGMPNNRFLAERTGGTYSTLKVQPAELEDSGVYFCASSLTAYNEQFFGPGTRLTVL.

CDR3: CASSFRDFGNSPLHF. The DNA of the CDR3 is TGTGCCAGCTCATTCAGGGACTTTGGGAATTCACCCCTCCACTTT. This chain uses TRBV18 with TRBJ1-6, with TRBD1 as a possible D gene (5 bases). V was clipped by 5 bases and J by 7 bases, with 15 bases between them. Germline-derived CDR1 and CDR2 are KGHSH and LQKENI. CDR3 length equals 15 residues.

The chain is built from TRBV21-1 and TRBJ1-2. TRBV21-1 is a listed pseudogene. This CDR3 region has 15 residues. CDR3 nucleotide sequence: TGTGCCAGCAGCAATAAGGAGGTACGGTGGTATGGCTACACCTTC. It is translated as CASSNKEVRWYGYTF.

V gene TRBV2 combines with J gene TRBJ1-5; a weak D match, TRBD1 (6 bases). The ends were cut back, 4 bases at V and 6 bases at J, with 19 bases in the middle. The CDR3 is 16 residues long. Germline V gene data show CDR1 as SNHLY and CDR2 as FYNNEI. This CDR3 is CASSALGRGRVQPQHF. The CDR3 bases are TGTGCCAGCAGTGCCCTCGGCAGGGGTCGTGTTCAGCCCCAGCATTTT.

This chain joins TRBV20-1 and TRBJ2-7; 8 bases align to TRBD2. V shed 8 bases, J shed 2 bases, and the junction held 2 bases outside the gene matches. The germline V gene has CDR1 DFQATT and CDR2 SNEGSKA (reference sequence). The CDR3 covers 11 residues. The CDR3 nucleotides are TGCAGTAAAGCGGGGGCCTACGAGCAGTACTTC. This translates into CSKAGAYEQYF.

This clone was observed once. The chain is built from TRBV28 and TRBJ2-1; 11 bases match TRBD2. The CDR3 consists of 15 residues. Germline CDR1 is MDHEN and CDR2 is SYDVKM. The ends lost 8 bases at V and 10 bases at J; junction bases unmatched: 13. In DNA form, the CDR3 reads TGTGCCAGCGGATTAGCGGGAGGGCCAGTATTCGAGCAGTTCTTC. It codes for CASGLAGGPVFEQFF.

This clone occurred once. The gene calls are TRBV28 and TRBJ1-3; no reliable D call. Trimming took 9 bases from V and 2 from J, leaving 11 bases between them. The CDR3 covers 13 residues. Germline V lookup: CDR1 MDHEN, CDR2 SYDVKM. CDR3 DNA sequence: TGTGCCAGTCCCGACAATCCTGGAAACACCATATATTTT. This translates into CASPDNPGNTIYF.

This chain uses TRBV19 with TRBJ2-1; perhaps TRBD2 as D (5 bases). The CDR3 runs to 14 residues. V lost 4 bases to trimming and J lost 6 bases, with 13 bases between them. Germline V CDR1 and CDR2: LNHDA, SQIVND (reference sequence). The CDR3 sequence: CASSTGMAVNEQFF. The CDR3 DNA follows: TGTGCCAGTAGTACGGGGATGGCAGTCAATGAGCAGTTCTTC. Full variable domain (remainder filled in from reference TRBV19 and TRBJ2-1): DGGITQSPKYLFRKEGQNVTLSCEQNLNHDAMYWYRQDPGQGLRLIYYSQIVNDFQKGDIAEGYSVSREKKESFPLTVTSAQKNPTAFYLCASSTGMAVNEQFFGPGTRLTVL.

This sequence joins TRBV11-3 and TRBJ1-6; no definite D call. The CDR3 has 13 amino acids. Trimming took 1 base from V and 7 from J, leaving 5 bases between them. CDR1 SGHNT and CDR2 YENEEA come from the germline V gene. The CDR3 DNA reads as TGTGCCAGCAGCTTAGCGGGGAATTCACCCCTCCACTTT. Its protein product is CASSLAGNSPLHF.

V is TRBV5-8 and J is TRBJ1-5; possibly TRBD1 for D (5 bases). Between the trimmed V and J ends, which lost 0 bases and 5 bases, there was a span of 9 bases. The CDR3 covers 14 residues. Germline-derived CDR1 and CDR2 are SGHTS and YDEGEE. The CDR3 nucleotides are TGTGCCAGCAGCTTGGCGCGGGGCCATCAGCCCCAGCATTTT. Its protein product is CASSLARGHQPQHF.

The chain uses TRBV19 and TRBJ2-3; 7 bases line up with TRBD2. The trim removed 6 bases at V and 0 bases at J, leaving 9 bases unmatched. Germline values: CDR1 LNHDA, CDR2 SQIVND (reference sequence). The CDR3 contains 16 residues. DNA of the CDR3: TGTGCCAGTAGGGGGCTGGGAGGGGCCAGCACAGATACGCAGTATTTT. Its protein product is CASRGLGGASTDTQYF.

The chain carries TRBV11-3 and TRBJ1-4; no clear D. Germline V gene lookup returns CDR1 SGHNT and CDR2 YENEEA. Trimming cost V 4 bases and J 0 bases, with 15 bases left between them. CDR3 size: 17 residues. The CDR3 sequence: CASSWRASAATNEKLFF. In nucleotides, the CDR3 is TGTGCCAGCAGCTGGAGGGCGTCAGCCGCAACTAATGAAAAACTGTTTTTT.

This CDR3 reads CASSTGTAEGQPQHF. CDR3 DNA sequence: TGTGCCAGTAGTACGGGGACTGCCGAAGGTCAGCCCCAGCATTTT. The J gene is TRBJ1-5, the V gene TRBV19, with a weak D call TRBD1 (5 bases). V dropped 4 bases and J dropped 6 bases, with 16 bases sitting between them. This CDR3 is built from 15 residues. The V gene's germline CDR1 is LNHDA and CDR2 SQIVND (reference sequence).

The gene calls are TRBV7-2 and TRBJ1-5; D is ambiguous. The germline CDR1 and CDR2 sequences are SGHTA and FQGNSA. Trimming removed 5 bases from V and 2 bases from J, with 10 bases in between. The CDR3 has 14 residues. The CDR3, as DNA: TGTGCCAGCAGCCCCGAGTCCGGCAATCAGCCCCAGCATTTT. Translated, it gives CASSPESGNQPQHF.

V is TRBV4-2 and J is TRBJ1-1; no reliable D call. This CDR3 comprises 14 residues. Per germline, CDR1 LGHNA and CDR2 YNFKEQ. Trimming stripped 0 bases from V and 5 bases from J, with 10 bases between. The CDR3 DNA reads TGTGCCAGCAGCCAAGATCGCGGGAGGACTGAAGCTTTCTTT. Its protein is CASSQDRGRTEAFF.

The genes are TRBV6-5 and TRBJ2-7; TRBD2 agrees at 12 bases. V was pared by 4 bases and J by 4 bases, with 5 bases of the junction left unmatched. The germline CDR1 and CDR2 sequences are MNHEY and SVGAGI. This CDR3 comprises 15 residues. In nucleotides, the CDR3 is TGTGCCAGCAGTTCGGGACTAGCGGGCTTTTACGAGCAGTACTTC. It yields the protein CASSSGLAGFYEQYF.

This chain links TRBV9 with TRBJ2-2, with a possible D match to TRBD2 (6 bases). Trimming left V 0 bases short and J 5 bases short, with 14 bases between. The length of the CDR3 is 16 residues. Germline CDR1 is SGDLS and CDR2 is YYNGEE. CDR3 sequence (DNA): TGTGCCAGCAGCGTAGATACGGGGGTGGTAACCGGGGAGCTGTTTTTT. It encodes CASSVDTGVVTGELFF. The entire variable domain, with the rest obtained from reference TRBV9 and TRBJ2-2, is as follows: DSGVTQTPKHLITATGQRVTLRCSPRSGDLSVYWYQQSLDQGLQFLIQYYNGEERAKGNILERFSAQQFPDLHSELNLSSLELGDSALYFCASSVDTGVVTGELFFGEGSRLTVL.

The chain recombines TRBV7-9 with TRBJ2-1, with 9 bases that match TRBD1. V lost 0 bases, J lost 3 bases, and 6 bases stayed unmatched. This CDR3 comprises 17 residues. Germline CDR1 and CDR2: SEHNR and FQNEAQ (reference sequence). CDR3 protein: CASSLAAGTGSYNEQFF. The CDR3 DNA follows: TGTGCCAGCAGCTTAGCTGCCGGGACAGGGAGCTACAATGAGCAGTTCTTC.

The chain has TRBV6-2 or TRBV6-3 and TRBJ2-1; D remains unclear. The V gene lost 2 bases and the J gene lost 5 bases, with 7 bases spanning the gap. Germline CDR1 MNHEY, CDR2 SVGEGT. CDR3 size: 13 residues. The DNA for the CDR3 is TGTGCCAGCAGTTACGTAGCTAACAATGAGCAGTTCTTC. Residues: CASSYVANNEQFF.

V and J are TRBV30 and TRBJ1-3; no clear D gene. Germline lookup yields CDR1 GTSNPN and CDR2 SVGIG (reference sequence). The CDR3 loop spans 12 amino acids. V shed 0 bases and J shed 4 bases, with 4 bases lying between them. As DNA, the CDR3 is TGTGCCTGGAGTGTGGCAGGAAACACCATATATTTT. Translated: CAWSVAGNTIYF. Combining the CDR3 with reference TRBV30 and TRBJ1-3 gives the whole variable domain SQTIHQWPATLVQPVGSPLSLECTVEGTSNPNLYWYRQAAGRGLQLLFYSVGIGQISSEVPQNLSASRPQDRQFILSSKKLLLSDSGFYLCAWSVAGNTIYFGEGSWLTVV.